The rows below give T cell receptor beta chains drawn from one sample of a study of shared clonotypes between healthy human individuals. The method was immunoSEQ multiplex PCR; TCRdb's version includes in-frame clones alone and lacks a portion of them. The sample includes fewer than 600,000 clones, around 79% of them seen just once. Material: PBMCs. Receptor source: a woman aged 40 to 55 in good health. Some clones in this sample may be carry-over from other donors' samples. Both conserved end residues are trimmed from each CDR3. The order of the fields is CDR3 length, V gene, J gene, CDR3 protein.

len: 12; v_gene: TRBV7-2; j_gene: TRBJ2-5; CDR3aa: ASSLYGRDETQY
len: 11; v_gene: TRBV5-1; j_gene: TRBJ2-7; CDR3aa: ASSSDRAYEQY
len: 10; v_gene: TRBV7-9; j_gene: TRBJ2-7; CDR3aa: ASSAGRYEQY
len: 13; v_gene: TRBV28; j_gene: TRBJ2-7; CDR3aa: ASSIGASLAGEQY
len: 16; v_gene: TRBV28; j_gene: TRBJ2-1; CDR3aa: ASRGARGGLAGYNEQF
len: 12; v_gene: TRBV10-3; j_gene: TRBJ2-7; CDR3aa: AISAGTGLNEQY
len: 13; v_gene: TRBV6-6; j_gene: TRBJ1-5; CDR3aa: ASSYSIGIGQPQH
len: 13; v_gene: TRBV5-1; j_gene: TRBJ2-1; CDR3aa: ATQLALAGANEQF
len: 10; v_gene: TRBV2; j_gene: TRBJ1-1; CDR3aa: ASTTGLAEAF
len: 12; v_gene: TRBV27; j_gene: TRBJ1-2; CDR3aa: ASSLSGTGGGYT
len: 11; v_gene: TRBV10-3; j_gene: TRBJ2-7; CDR3aa: ATAGTSSHEQY
len: 11; v_gene: TRBV9; j_gene: TRBJ2-1; CDR3aa: ASSIRTGNEQF
len: 12; v_gene: TRBV5-1; j_gene: TRBJ2-7; CDR3aa: ASSPFREPEGQY
len: 13; v_gene: TRBV14; j_gene: TRBJ2-3; CDR3aa: ASSQVSGAGDTQY
len: 12; v_gene: TRBV2; j_gene: TRBJ1-4; CDR3aa: ASSEATTNEKLF
len: 13; v_gene: TRBV7-3; j_gene: TRBJ2-1; CDR3aa: ASSLAGVSGNEQF
len: 13; v_gene: TRBV10-1; j_gene: TRBJ2-5; CDR3aa: ASSGGTGTQETQY
len: 11; v_gene: TRBV13; j_gene: TRBJ1-2; CDR3aa: ASSLVVTYGYT
len: 13; v_gene: TRBV28; j_gene: TRBJ2-1; CDR3aa: ASSDPRGAYNEQF
len: 14; v_gene: TRBV6-1; j_gene: TRBJ2-1; CDR3aa: ASSEASAGYYNEQF
len: 13; v_gene: TRBV28; j_gene: TRBJ2-2; CDR3aa: ASSPEGGYTGELF
len: 13; v_gene: TRBV2; j_gene: TRBJ2-1; CDR3aa: ASRRGTGGYNEQF
len: 12; v_gene: TRBV5-8; j_gene: TRBJ2-5; CDR3aa: ASRDRGPVETQY
len: 14; v_gene: TRBV5-1; j_gene: TRBJ2-1; CDR3aa: ASSLLGMGSYNEQF
len: 14; v_gene: TRBV7-3; j_gene: TRBJ2-1; CDR3aa: ASSLTGAGGSNEQF
len: 15; v_gene: TRBV5-6; j_gene: TRBJ2-2; CDR3aa: ASSFSWGPANTGELF
len: 13; v_gene: TRBV30; j_gene: TRBJ2-2; CDR3aa: ASDKTRYNTGELF
len: 13; v_gene: TRBV14; j_gene: TRBJ2-7; CDR3aa: ASSRGRGGTYEQY
len: 13; v_gene: TRBV5-1; j_gene: TRBJ2-1; CDR3aa: ASSPDAAGYNEQF
len: 9; v_gene: TRBV11-1; j_gene: TRBJ1-2; CDR3aa: ASSVGYGYT
len: 13; v_gene: TRBV18; j_gene: TRBJ2-7; CDR3aa: ASSQSTGARGEQY
len: 16; v_gene: TRBV30; j_gene: TRBJ2-1; CDR3aa: AWSAPYGQSGSYNEQF
len: 12; v_gene: TRBV5-1; j_gene: TRBJ2-3; CDR3aa: ASSYSGTTDTQY
len: 13; v_gene: TRBV6-6; j_gene: TRBJ2-1; CDR3aa: ASLERVSSYNEQF
len: 12; v_gene: TRBV6-6; j_gene: TRBJ2-3; CDR3aa: ASGGRREEDTQY
len: 14; v_gene: TRBV5-1; j_gene: TRBJ1-3; CDR3aa: ASSFGLGTDGNTIY
len: 11; v_gene: TRBV27; j_gene: TRBJ1-1; CDR3aa: ASSSIIDSEAF
len: 12; v_gene: TRBV6-5; j_gene: TRBJ2-7; CDR3aa: ASSPSGTTYEQY
len: 11; v_gene: TRBV7-2; j_gene: TRBJ1-1; CDR3aa: ASSLGQGVEAF
len: 16; v_gene: TRBV7-8; j_gene: TRBJ2-3; CDR3aa: ASSPPRGAGGRSDTQY
len: 13; v_gene: TRBV5-1; j_gene: TRBJ2-5; CDR3aa: ASSLSDRQRETQY
len: 13; v_gene: TRBV7-9; j_gene: TRBJ2-7; CDR3aa: ASSRRTSGSYEQY
len: 13; v_gene: TRBV7-2; j_gene: TRBJ2-7; CDR3aa: ASSLAPDRYYEQY
len: 12; v_gene: TRBV11-3; j_gene: TRBJ2-1; CDR3aa: ASSLVTSGDEQF
len: 16; v_gene: TRBV15; j_gene: TRBJ1-3; CDR3aa: ATSRPPGQGSSGNTIY
len: 15; v_gene: TRBV10-3; j_gene: TRBJ1-5; CDR3aa: AISESVGKGGLQPQH
len: 12; v_gene: TRBV9; j_gene: TRBJ2-5; CDR3aa: ASSVVPDPNPQY